A single sample is the source of the 26 T cell receptor beta chains below, sequenced in a study of beta chain features in type 1 diabetes. Of the isolated RNA, all was reverse transcribed, and so the sequenced material was expressed TCRB transcripts. Data came from immunoSEQ multiplex PCR; TCRdb stores just in-frame clones and leaves some out. Of some 150,000 clones listed, 6.5% to 8.5% were seen once; the top ten hold about 1.4%. Sequencing was done on a sample of central memory CD4+ T cells from blood. These receptors all stem from a woman in her 30s in good health.

The chain combines TRBV2 with TRBJ2-2; D might be TRBD1 (7 bases). Germline CDR1 reads SNHLY; CDR2 reads FYNNEI. CDR3 length: 16 residues. Trimming left V 4 bases short and J 4 bases short, with 16 bases between. CDR3 residues: CASSAEGARGTGELFF. CDR3 DNA: TGTGCCAGCAGTGCTGAGGGGGCGCGGGGCACCGGGGAGCTGTTTTTT.

The chain couples TRBV7-2 to TRBJ2-1; the match to TRBD1 covers 8 bases. CDR1 SGHTA and CDR2 FQGNSA come from the germline V gene. This CDR3 comprises 15 residues. V trimming: 1 base; J trimming: 9 bases; junction bases outside the gene matches: 8. In DNA, the CDR3 is TGTGCCAGCAGCTTAGGGACAGGGCGGAGGGGTGAGCAGTTCTTC. Amino acids: CASSLGTGRRGEQFF.

The rearrangement uses TRBV2 and TRBJ2-7, with 7 bases that match TRBD1. Germline values: CDR1 SNHLY, CDR2 FYNNEI. Trimming removed 6 bases from V and 5 bases from J; junction bases left unmatched: 7. The length of the CDR3 is 13 residues. The CDR3 DNA is TGTGCCAGCAGATACAGGGGTGGCAACGAGCAGTACTTC. As protein: CASRYRGGNEQYF.

The chain uses TRBV4-3 and TRBJ2-1, with a possible D match to TRBD2 (6 bases). Trimming left V 0 bases short and J 2 bases short, with 8 bases between. Germline CDR1 LGHNA, CDR2 YSLEER. The CDR3 length is 15 residues. CDR3 in amino acids: CASSQDGSPYNEQFF. DNA of the CDR3: TGCGCCAGCAGCCAAGACGGGAGCCCCTACAATGAGCAGTTCTTC.

The rearrangement uses TRBV11-2 and TRBJ1-1; 7 nucleotides align to TRBD1. From germline, CDR1 is SGHAT and CDR2 FQNNGV. This CDR3 is 17 amino acids long. Trimming cost V 5 bases and J 7 bases; bases outside gene matches: 19. The chain's CDR3 is CASSPTAAIPTGLEAFF. CDR3 nucleotide sequence: TGTGCCAGCAGCCCAACGGCGGCTATTCCGACAGGGCTTGAAGCTTTCTTT.

This clone occurred a few times. V and J are TRBV6-5 and TRBJ2-1; a possible D gene is TRBD1 (6 bases). Trimming pared 2 bases from V and 7 bases from J, leaving 15 bases between. CDR1 MNHEY and CDR2 SVGAGI come from the germline V gene. The length of the CDR3 is 15 residues. CDR3 loop: CASSYRRGRGNEQFF. CDR3 DNA sequence: TGTGCCAGCAGTTACCGTCGGGGAAGGGGGAATGAGCAGTTCTTC.

This clone showed up just a few times. The chain recombines TRBV7-9 with TRBJ2-7, with D maybe TRBD2 (5 bases). In germline, CDR1 is SEHNR, CDR2 FQNEAQ (reference sequence). Trimming removed 2 bases from V and 5 bases from J, with 13 bases in between. The CDR3 extends over 14 amino acids. The CDR3 sequence is CASSLIEGENEQYF. In DNA form, the CDR3 reads TGTGCCAGCAGCTTAATCGAGGGAGAGAACGAGCAGTACTTC.

This clone has just a few counts. The rearrangement joins TRBV6-1 to TRBJ2-2; the D gene is possibly TRBD2 (6 bases). The germline V gene has CDR1 MNHNS and CDR2 SASEGT. This CDR3 has 15 residues. Trimming removed 4 bases from V and 7 bases from J, with 16 bases in between. The chain's CDR3 is CASSVLSGDIGELFF. The CDR3 nucleotides read TGTGCCAGCAGTGTTTTATCGGGAGATATCGGGGAGCTGTTTTTT.

The chain employs TRBV6-5 and TRBJ2-7, with a tentative D call TRBD2 (5 bases). CDR1 and CDR2 (germline): MNHEY, SVGAGI. With 6 bases removed from V and 3 bases from J, the gap between germline ends came to 18 bases. There are 15 residues in the CDR3. CDR3 loop: CASSPAGVPNYEQYF. The CDR3 region has the DNA TGTGCCAGCAGCCCCGCCGGGGTTCCCAACTACGAGCAGTACTTC.

The rearrangement links TRBV2 to TRBJ1-1; 9 bases map to TRBD1. This CDR3 spans 15 amino acids. Germline CDR1 is SNHLY and CDR2 is FYNNEI. Losses at the gene ends were 6 bases for V and 0 bases for J; bases not matched to a gene: 5. The CDR3 nucleotides read TGTGCCAGCAGGGGACAGGGAGTCATGAACACTGAAGCTTTCTTT. Amino acids: CASRGQGVMNTEAFF.

The chain links TRBV7-9 to TRBJ2-5; perhaps TRBD1 as D (6 bases). The ends were cut back, 5 bases at V and 5 bases at J, with 18 bases in the middle. Germline V gene data show CDR1 as SEHNR and CDR2 as FQNEAQ (reference sequence). The CDR3 is made up of 15 amino acids. CDR3 sequence: CASSERLRGSETQYF. For the CDR3, the DNA is TGTGCCAGCAGCGAGAGGCTCAGGGGCTCGGAGACCCAGTACTTC.

V usage is TRBV19 and J usage is TRBJ2-1; possible D gene TRBD2, 6 bases. Germline loops: CDR1 LNHDA, CDR2 SQIVND (reference sequence). V lost 1 base to trimming and J lost 13 bases, with 17 bases between them. The CDR3 spans 14 residues. This CDR3 reads CASSIASAGGVQFF. The CDR3 DNA follows: TGTGCCAGTAGTATAGCCTCCGCAGGAGGGGTTCAGTTCTTC.

This clone was seen only a few times. This chain joins TRBV29-1 and TRBJ2-7; D perhaps matches TRBD1 (5 bases). CDR1 is SQVTM and CDR2 is ANQGSEA in the germline V gene. V gave up 6 bases and J gave up 2 bases, with 14 bases separating them. This CDR3 region has 13 residues. The CDR3 bases are TGCAGCGTGTTGACAGTAATTACCTACGAGCAGTACTTC. This sequence encodes CSVLTVITYEQYF.

The V gene is TRBV9, the J gene TRBJ2-5, with D uncertain. Deletions cut 1 base from V and 4 bases from J, with 14 bases between. Germline V gene data show CDR1 as SGDLS and CDR2 as YYNGEE. The CDR3 has 15 residues. Written as DNA, the CDR3 is TGTGCCAGCAGCGTACAGGTTCACCCTTCAGAGACCCAGTACTTC. Translated, it gives CASSVQVHPSETQYF. Combining the CDR3 with reference TRBV9 and TRBJ2-5 gives the whole variable domain DSGVTQTPKHLITATGQRVTLRCSPRSGDLSVYWYQQSLDQGLQFLIQYYNGEERAKGNILERFSAQQFPDLHSELNLSSLELGDSALYFCASSVQVHPSETQYFGPGTRLLVL.

Remarks on this clone: A much larger clonotype is one base distant, so this may be a read error. The V gene is TRBV6-1, the J gene TRBJ2-5; D is unresolved. This CDR3 contains 11 residues. Germline assignment: CDR1 MNHNS and CDR2 SASEGT. The V and J ends lost 6 bases and 0 bases respectively, with 2 bases between them. The CDR3 region is CASSNQETQYF. The DNA of the CDR3 is TGTGCCAGCAGCAACCAAGAGACCCAGTACTTC.

This clone was counted only a few times. The rearrangement uses TRBV6-1 and TRBJ2-7; D possibly corresponds to TRBD1 (6 bases). Germline V lookup: CDR1 MNHNS, CDR2 SASEGT. V dropped 6 bases and J dropped 0 bases, with 15 bases sitting between them. This CDR3 is built from 15 residues. The CDR3 protein is CASRAGVVSSYEQYF. The CDR3 DNA follows: TGTGCCAGCAGAGCAGGGGTTGTGTCCTCCTACGAGCAGTACTTC.

This clone was recorded a few times. The V call is TRBV29-1, the J call TRBJ2-5, with a tentative D call TRBD2 (7 bases). V dropped 0 bases and J dropped 6 bases, with 17 bases sitting between them. The CDR3 contains 15 residues. CDR1 is SQVTM and CDR2 is ANQGSEA in the germline V gene. The CDR3 sequence is CSVEDPASGGQTQYF. The CDR3 DNA is TGCAGCGTTGAAGATCCCGCCTCCGGGGGGCAGACCCAGTACTTC.

This clone occurred a few times. The junction departs from germline at one end; a sequencing error may be responsible. The CDR3 bases are TGTGCCAGCAGCCTAACCCCCGGGGATCGCTCCCCTTTCTTC. Protein product: CASSLTPGDRSPFF. V gene TRBV7-3 combines with J gene TRBJ2-7; weak D call: TRBD2 (5 bases). CDR3 length: 14 residues. Germline CDR1 reads SGHTA; CDR2 reads FQGTGA.

In this sample, this clone turned up a few times. The chain combines TRBV28 with TRBJ1-2, with D possibly TRBD1 on 5 matching bases. The CDR3 length is 12 residues. CDR1 is MDHEN and CDR2 is SYDVKM in the germline V gene. The V end was cut by 5 bases, the J end by 11 bases, with 15 bases between. The CDR3 region has the DNA TGTGCCAGCAGTCGGGGACTCCAGTCTTACACCTTC. It encodes CASSRGLQSYTF.

This chain uses TRBV18 with TRBJ2-3; 13 bases fit TRBD2. The CDR3 has 19 residues. Germline assignment: CDR1 KGHSH and CDR2 LQKENI. With 3 bases clipped from V and 6 bases from J, the junction kept 15 bases outside the gene matches. This CDR3 is CASSPRKTSGRAVADTQYF. CDR3 in DNA: TGTGCCAGCTCACCGCGGAAAACTAGCGGGAGGGCAGTGGCGGATACGCAGTATTTT.

This clone was detected many times. V usage is TRBV28 and J usage is TRBJ1-1, with 10 bases lining up with TRBD1. Trimming took 5 bases from V and 3 from J; bases not matched to a gene: 0. Germline lookup yields CDR1 MDHEN and CDR2 SYDVKM. The CDR3 spans 13 residues. CDR3 in amino acids: CASSGQGDTEAFF. For the CDR3, the DNA is TGTGCCAGCAGTGGACAGGGGGACACTGAAGCTTTCTTT.

This clone was counted a few times. The CDR3 DNA sequence: TGTGCCACCGCCTCGACGGACAACTATAATGAAAAACTGTTTTTT. Amino acid sequence: CATASTDNYNEKLFF. This chain links TRBV28 with TRBJ1-4, with D possibly matching TRBD1 (5 bases). The CDR3 length is 15 residues. Germline CDR1 is MDHEN and CDR2 is SYDVKM. V was clipped by 10 bases and J by 4 bases, with 19 bases between them.

V and J are TRBV28 and TRBJ2-7, with D maybe TRBD1 (6 bases). Germline V gene lookup returns CDR1 MDHEN and CDR2 SYDVKM. Trimming removed 5 bases from V and 1 base from J, with 12 bases in between. This CDR3 comprises 14 residues. This chain's CDR3 is CASSVYRDSYEQYF. The CDR3 DNA is TGTGCCAGCAGTGTATACAGGGATTCCTACGAGCAGTACTTC.

This clone was counted a few times. The chain couples TRBV28 to TRBJ2-3; TRBD2 matches at 10 bases. Germline V gene sequence: CDR1 MDHEN, CDR2 SYDVKM. Unmatched junction bases numbered 7, after V lost 6 bases and J lost 7 bases. The CDR3 contains 14 residues. The CDR3 here is CASRPGLAIYTQYF. The CDR3 DNA sequence: TGTGCCAGCAGGCCGGGACTAGCGATCTATACGCAGTATTTT.

This clone occurred a few times. The V gene is TRBV7-2, the J gene TRBJ2-7, with a tentative D call TRBD2 (5 bases). Trimming stripped 1 base from V and 2 bases from J, with 12 bases between. Germline CDR1 reads SGHTA; CDR2 reads FQGNSA. The CDR3 runs to 15 residues. The CDR3 sequence: CASSLGRGSAYEQYF. The CDR3, as DNA: TGTGCCAGCAGCTTAGGTAGAGGGAGCGCCTACGAGCAGTACTTC.

This clone was recorded a few times. This chain uses TRBV19 with TRBJ2-2; TRBD2 aligns across 9 bases. The CDR3 is 14 amino acids. V gave up 4 bases and J gave up 4 bases; unmatched junction bases: 1. CDR1 is LNHDA and CDR2 is SQIVND in the germline V gene (reference sequence). Here the CDR3 DNA reads TGTGCCAGTAGTAGCGGGAGGGGCACCGGGGAGCTGTTTTTT. Its protein is CASSSGRGTGELFF.